This TCR beta chain is drawn from a study of T-cell reconstitution after alpha-beta-depleted transplantation in children. The CDR3 extends over 16 amino acids. V was clipped by 3 bases and J by 5 bases, with 16 bases between them. Molecular barcoding with unique molecular identifiers was used for the TCRbeta library. TCRdb used MiXCR to reprocess the PCR reads, holding one entry per CDR3 protein. The sample records a few hundred thousand distinct CDR3 sequences, 25% to 30% being singletons. General study findings and limits: In some patients, recipient T cells and intrathymic progenitors surviving conditioning explained high day-60 diversity. Two months or so post-transplant, alpha-beta T cells reportedly derived from several hundred expanded graft clones. T-cell numbers and diversity, one year after transplant, stemmed largely from T cells that were newly produced.

This clonotype was observed a handful of times. Its antigen is not identified. This clonotype was obtained from a boy under three years old with Wiskott-Aldrich syndrome, due to receive a stem cell transplant. The chain combines TRBV12-3 or TRBV12-4 with TRBJ1-4; no clear D gene. Source: PBMCs, taken before TCRalphabeta/CD19-depleted stem cell transplant. The CDR3 loop reads CASSLNKWTANEKLFF. In DNA, the CDR3 is TGTGCCAGCAGTTTGAATAAATGGACGGCGAATGAAAAACTGTTTTTT.